This T cell receptor beta chain originates from a study of cytomegalovirus exposure and HLA in healthy donors. Regarding the study as a whole: The study designated fewer than 200 TCR beta chains cytomegalovirus-associated.

Points on this clone: As yet, its antigen is unknown.

PCR primers comprised 60 Vbeta and 13 Jbeta primers. The data were produced by immunoSEQ multiplex PCR, yet TCRdb's version contains in-frame clones alone and is incomplete. The data hold around 170,000 clones, with 65% to 75% observed a single time. Germline CDR1 reads WNHNN; CDR2 reads SYGVQD (reference sequence). The V end was cut by 5 bases, the J end by 1 base, with 4 bases between. CDR3 length equals 12 residues. This chain links TRBV10-1 with TRBJ2-3; the D is unclear. The source of this sequence is a girl aged 5-17 years in good health and CMV-seronegative. The sample comprised PBMCs. The CDR3 DNA reads TGCGCCAGCAGTCCGGGCACAGATACGCAGTATTTT. Translated, it gives CASSPGTDTQYF.